This T cell receptor beta chain appears in the sequencing data of a study of blood T cell repertoires in COVID-19. Background on the study: Acute-phase and convalescent COVID-19 samples originated in the United States, Italy and Spain.

The CDR3 length is 16 residues. The V gene's germline CDR1 is MDHEN and CDR2 SYDVKM. V shed 2 bases and J 6 bases; nucleotides not matched to a gene: 6. Authors' data handling: Amplification of reference gene primers provided the estimated nucleated cell counts. TCRdb's table, derived via immunoSEQ multiplex PCR, lists solely in-frame clones and lacks some. V and J calls and clone size are given by that table; D and trimming were obtained from the DNA. The sample has over 150,000 clones; approximately 82% are singletons. This TCR came from a woman in her sixties or seventies who had recovered from COVID-19. This chain links TRBV28 with TRBJ2-1; 11 nucleotides align to TRBD2. The specimen was peripheral blood. As DNA, the CDR3 is TGTGCCAGCAGTTTACTGTTACTAGCGGGAGTCAATGAGCAGTTCTTC. Translated, it gives CASSLLLLAGVNEQFF.